The entry that follows covers one T cell receptor beta chain sequence. Primed by a sample-barcoded 5' primer and a J-beta primer mix, a second PCR proceeded for about 6 to 12 cycles. Each of the cDNA molecules was tagged by a template-switch adaptor with 12 random nucleotides. TCRdb recomputed calls from the 5' RACE reads with MiXCR, one row per CDR3 protein. The sample includes fewer than 2,000,000 distinct CDR3 sequences, more than 35% of them seen just once. The record originates from a study of blood T cells in healthy people across ages. Peripheral blood from each donor was collected in a volume of 9.5 to 10 milliliters. Trimming cost V 0 bases and J 6 bases; bases outside gene matches: 12. Germline CDR1 is LNHNV and CDR2 is YYDKDF (reference sequence). The CDR3 length is 17 residues.

Sample: blood. This chain uses TRBV15 with TRBJ1-1; 8 bases agree with TRBD1. The sequence derives from a human donor in good health. CDR3 region: CATSRDSWAGGSPEAFF. The CDR3 nucleotides are TGTGCCACCAGCAGAGATTCGTGGGCAGGGGGCTCCCCTGAAGCTTTCTTT.